The 14 T cell receptor beta chains presented below share a single source sample, sequenced in a study of spatial heterogeneity in lung cancer. General observations from the study: It was found that expanded intratumoral alpha and beta TCR counts tracked tumor mutation counts.

TCRdb re-analysed the 5' RACE reads in MiXCR, keeping a single row per CDR3 protein. The data contain tens of thousands of distinct CDR3 sequences, 5% to 7% of them singletons. The time point is: sample taken at primary tumor resection. No antigen is known for these receptors. The material was lung tumor tissue, obtained at surgery. Receptors were obtained from a male donor with early-stage non-small cell lung cancer.

This clonotype was counted many times. The CDR3 sequence: CASATNSGANVLTF. In nucleotides, the CDR3 is TGTGCCAGCGCGACGAACTCTGGGGCCAACGTCCTGACTTTC. This sequence joins TRBV27 and TRBJ2-6; D is ambiguous. V was trimmed by 8 bases and J by 0 bases, leaving 8 bases between them. The germline V gene has CDR1 MNHEY and CDR2 SMNVEV (reference sequence). This CDR3 comprises 14 residues.

This clonotype came up many times. The chain couples TRBV14 to TRBJ1-2; the D is unclear. The CDR3 contains 15 residues. Germline V gives CDR1 SGHDN, CDR2 FVKESK. V lost 4 bases, J lost 4 bases, and 16 bases lay in between. CDR3 in DNA: TGTGCCAGCAGCCCTTCTATCGGGATCCGCTATGGCTACACCTTC. It codes for CASSPSIGIRYGYTF. The full variable domain, rest sourced from reference TRBV14 and TRBJ1-2, is EAGVTQFPSHSVIEKGQTVTLRCDPISGHDNLYWYRRVMGKEIKFLLHFVKESKQDESGMPNNRFLAERTGGTYSTLKVQPAELEDSGVYFCASSPSIGIRYGYTFGSGTRLTVV.

This clonotype was seen ten or more times. The chain has TRBV20-1 and TRBJ2-1, with D unclear. Trimming took off 5 bases at V and 3 bases at J, with 8 bases between the two ends. The germline CDR1 and CDR2 sequences are DFQATT and SNEGSKA (reference sequence). The CDR3 spans 12 residues. The CDR3 bases are TGCAGTGCTTGGCTGGGCTACAATGAGCAGTTCTTC. Residues: CSAWLGYNEQFF.

This clonotype turned up a few times. This chain uses TRBV18 with TRBJ2-7, with 8 bases that match TRBD2. V shed 5 bases, J shed 2 bases, and the junction held 5 bases outside the gene matches. The CDR3 is made up of 14 amino acids. CDR1 is KGHSH and CDR2 is LQKENI in the germline V gene. The CDR3 spells CASSTSGQTYEQYF. DNA for the CDR3: TGTGCCAGCTCAACTAGCGGCCAAACCTACGAGCAGTACTTC.

This clonotype was recorded many times. V gene TRBV20-1 combines with J gene TRBJ2-7; the D gene is possibly TRBD2 (6 bases). The V end was cut by 4 bases, the J end by 4 bases, with 11 bases between. The CDR3 sequence is 12 residues long. Germline values: CDR1 DFQATT, CDR2 SNEGSKA (reference sequence). The CDR3 DNA reads TGCAGTGCTAAGCCTAGCGCTTACGAGCAGTACTTC. Its protein product is CSAKPSAYEQYF.

At least ten counts were recorded for this clonotype. The CDR3 DNA is TGTGCCAGCAGCCAAGGACAGGCGAGAGATACGCAGTATTTT. Protein: CASSQGQARDTQYF. The chain recombines TRBV14 with TRBJ2-3; possible D gene TRBD1, 6 bases. The CDR3 extends over 14 amino acids. From germline, CDR1 is SGHDN and CDR2 FVKESK. The ends were cut back, 1 base at V and 5 bases at J, with 10 bases in the middle.

This clonotype was seen many times. The chain links TRBV5-1 to TRBJ1-2; 11 bases map to TRBD1. Germline V CDR1 and CDR2: SGHRS, YFSETQ. V shed 2 bases and J 3 bases; nucleotides not matched to a gene: 6. The CDR3 is 16 amino acids. The CDR3 loop reads CASSFSWTGGDYGYTF. For the CDR3, the DNA is TGCGCCAGCAGCTTCTCTTGGACAGGGGGCGACTATGGCTACACCTTC.

This clonotype was recorded at least ten times. This chain joins TRBV28 and TRBJ1-4, with a weak D call TRBD1 (6 bases). The ends were cut back, 3 bases at V and 12 bases at J, with 11 bases in the middle. The CDR3 loop spans 12 amino acids. Germline values: CDR1 MDHEN, CDR2 SYDVKM. CDR3 nucleotides: TGTGCCAGCAGTTTGAGGGAGGGGGAACTGTTTTTT. It encodes CASSLREGELFF.

The table lists this clonotype with a few counts. The V call is TRBV2, the J call TRBJ1-5, with a weak D call TRBD1 (6 bases). The germline V and J ends were trimmed by 6 bases and 4 bases, with 16 bases remaining between them. This CDR3 contains 15 residues. Looked up from germline, CDR1 is SNHLY and CDR2 is FYNNEI. The CDR3 region has the DNA TGTGCCAGCAGCACGACAGGAGCCTTAAATCAGCCCCAGCATTTT. Amino acids: CASSTTGALNQPQHF.

This clonotype was counted at least ten times. The genes are TRBV6-2 or TRBV6-3 and TRBJ2-7; 10 bases align to TRBD2. Germline V gene lookup returns CDR1 MNHEY and CDR2 SVGEGT. The CDR3 is 14 residues long. Trimming cost V 6 bases and J 3 bases; bases outside gene matches: 5. CDR3 protein: CASRNGLAVYEQYF. The CDR3 DNA is TGTGCCAGCAGAAATGGACTAGCGGTCTACGAGCAGTACTTC.

There are many counts of this clonotype. The chain recombines TRBV5-5 with TRBJ2-2; 8 bases are shared with TRBD2. The length of the CDR3 is 14 residues. In germline, CDR1 is SGHKS, CDR2 YYEKEE (reference sequence). V lost 3 bases to trimming and J lost 6 bases; unmatched junction nucleotides: 4. CDR3 amino acids: CASSWTSRSGELFF. CDR3 nucleotides: TGTGCCAGCAGCTGGACTAGCCGGTCCGGGGAGCTGTTTTTT.

The chain has TRBV5-1 and TRBJ2-1, with 11 bases matching TRBD2. V lost 8 bases to trimming and J lost 7 bases; unmatched junction nucleotides: 11. This CDR3 contains 15 residues. CDR1 and CDR2 from the germline V gene are SGHRS and YFSETQ. CDR3 protein: CASNLAGGASNEQFF. In nucleotides, the CDR3 is TGCGCCAGTAACCTAGCGGGGGGTGCTTCGAATGAGCAGTTCTTC.

This clonotype was picked up many times. The chain joins TRBV6-5 to TRBJ2-1; 7 bases line up with TRBD2. V was pared by 6 bases and J by 4 bases, with 9 bases of the junction left unmatched. The CDR3 spans 15 residues. Germline values: CDR1 MNHEY, CDR2 SVGAGI. The CDR3 DNA reads TGTGCCAGCAGAGCCATGGCGGGAGTTTACAATGAGCAGTTCTTC. Its protein is CASRAMAGVYNEQFF.

The sample holds many counts of this clonotype. The V gene is TRBV19, the J gene TRBJ1-2, with 7 bases identical to TRBD1. There are 15 residues in the CDR3. The junction had 6 bases not matched to a gene; V was cut back by 4 bases and J by 1 base. Germline-derived CDR1 and CDR2 are LNHDA and SQIVND (reference sequence). The CDR3 here is CASSTRQGVNYGYTF. CDR3 sequence (DNA): TGTGCCAGTAGTACTCGACAGGGTGTTAACTATGGCTACACCTTC.